The 27 T cell receptor beta chains reported below all come from one sample, sequenced in a study of T cell responses to AZD1222 COVID-19 vaccine. TCRdb's table, derived via immunoSEQ multiplex PCR, lists solely in-frame clones and lacks some. The table shows approximately 100,000 clones, with around 95% occurring only once. Sequenced here: peripheral blood, sampled on day 0 of AZD1222 vaccination. The receptor set was obtained from an adult in good health.

The chain combines TRBV2 with TRBJ1-2; possibly TRBD1 for D (6 bases). CDR1 is SNHLY and CDR2 is FYNNEI in the germline V gene. The germline V and J ends were trimmed by 7 bases and 7 bases, with 10 bases remaining between them. This CDR3 has 11 residues. CDR3 nucleotides: TGTGCCAGCACGGGAGGGGGTGGCTACACCTTC. Translated, it gives CASTGGGGYTF.

V and J are TRBV6-5 and TRBJ1-1; no definite D call. Germline values: CDR1 MNHEY, CDR2 SVGAGI. CDR3 length: 14 residues. V lost 2 bases to trimming and J lost 3 bases, with 10 bases between them. CDR3 residues: CASSYPGKYTEAFF. The CDR3 DNA reads TGTGCCAGCAGTTACCCGGGGAAGTACACTGAAGCTTTCTTT.

The chain employs TRBV4-1 and TRBJ1-5; unclear D gene. The germline V gene has CDR1 MGHRA and CDR2 YSYEKL. Between the trimmed V and J ends, which lost 1 base and 6 bases, there was a span of 13 bases. This CDR3 region has 15 residues. The CDR3 nucleotides read TGCGCCAGCAGCCAAGTCCAGCTCAGCGGTCAGCCCCAGCATTTT. It encodes CASSQVQLSGQPQHF.

J is TRBJ1-5 and V is TRBV5-6; 10 bases align to TRBD1. The ends lost 3 bases at V and 4 bases at J; junction bases unmatched: 4. Germline V gene data show CDR1 as SGHDT and CDR2 as YYEEEE. This CDR3 is 15 amino acids long. The CDR3 DNA follows: TGTGCCAGCAGCTGGGGACAGGGGCCAAATCAGCCCCAGCATTTT. Translated, it gives CASSWGQGPNQPQHF.

This clone came up once. The V call is TRBV2, the J call TRBJ2-5, with TRBD2 as a possible D gene (6 bases). This CDR3 is 15 amino acids long. V was trimmed by 2 bases and J by 8 bases, leaving 18 bases between them. Looked up from germline, CDR1 is SNHLY and CDR2 is FYNNEI. The CDR3 region is CASSESRGAPATQYF. As DNA, the CDR3 is TGTGCCAGCAGTGAATCTCGCGGGGCCCCCGCAACCCAGTACTTC.

The chain is built from TRBV6-5 and TRBJ1-5; D possibly corresponds to TRBD1 (5 bases). V shed 2 bases and J shed 5 bases, with 10 bases lying between them. CDR1 MNHEY and CDR2 SVGAGI come from the germline V gene. The CDR3 covers 14 residues. CDR3 amino acids: CASSYGLGDQPQHF. As DNA, the CDR3 is TGTGCCAGCAGTTACGGTTTAGGGGATCAGCCCCAGCATTTT.

V is TRBV27 and J is TRBJ1-5, with D possibly matching TRBD1 (6 bases). V lost 3 bases, J lost 3 bases, and 9 bases lay in between. The CDR3 consists of 14 residues. CDR1 and CDR2 (germline): MNHEY, SMNVEV (reference sequence). CDR3 sequence (DNA): TGTGCCAGCAGTTTGAGGGGGATCAATCAGCCCCAGCATTTT. Translation: CASSLRGINQPQHF.

The chain employs TRBV14 and TRBJ1-1; D is unclear. The germline V gene has CDR1 SGHDN and CDR2 FVKESK. The CDR3 spans 13 residues. Trimming cost V 5 bases and J 0 bases, with 7 bases left between them. The CDR3: CASSVTMNTEAFF. The CDR3 DNA reads TGTGCCAGCAGCGTCACCATGAACACTGAAGCTTTCTTT.

The genes are TRBV7-9 and TRBJ1-3; D remains ambiguous. V was trimmed by 2 bases and J by 0 bases, leaving 11 bases between them. Germline CDR1 and CDR2: SEHNR and FQNEAQ (reference sequence). The CDR3 length is 16 residues. The CDR3 spells CASSLMAGGSGNTIYF. For the CDR3, the DNA is TGTGCCAGCAGCTTAATGGCCGGTGGCTCTGGAAACACCATATATTTT.

This chain links TRBV7-2 with TRBJ1-6, with D unresolved. Germline values: CDR1 SGHTA, CDR2 FQGNSA. The CDR3 runs to 17 residues. V was trimmed by 1 base and J by 8 bases, leaving 18 bases between them. CDR3 DNA: TGTGCCAGCAGCTTAGGCGCGGGGATTAGAAGAGATTCACCCCTCCACTTT. Translated: CASSLGAGIRRDSPLHF.

The chain carries TRBV19 and TRBJ1-2; D possibly corresponds to TRBD1 (5 bases). The V gene's germline CDR1 is LNHDA and CDR2 SQIVND (reference sequence). This CDR3 is 14 amino acids long. Deletions cut 7 bases from V and 3 bases from J, with 15 bases between. This chain's CDR3 is CASTLRRGDYGYTF. The DNA of the CDR3 is TGTGCCAGTACCCTCAGGAGAGGGGACTATGGCTACACCTTC.

The chain couples TRBV12-3 or TRBV12-4 to TRBJ1-2; D may be TRBD1 (5 bases). Trimming removed 7 bases at V and 8 bases at J, with 14 bases between. The CDR3 is 12 residues long. As DNA, the CDR3 is TGTGCCAGCAATATTGGGGGTCGGGGCTACACCTTC. This codes for CASNIGGRGYTF.

The chain uses TRBV4-1 and TRBJ1-2, with 7 bases aligning to TRBD1. V shed 5 bases and J 0 bases; nucleotides not matched to a gene: 6. The germline gives CDR1 MGHRA, CDR2 YSYEKL. The CDR3 covers 15 residues. CDR3 bases: TGCGCCAGCAGCGAACGGGACAGATCTAACTATGGCTACACCTTC. Amino acid sequence: CASSERDRSNYGYTF.

This sequence joins TRBV7-9 and TRBJ2-3, with TRBD1 matching 10 bases. Germline loops: CDR1 SEHNR, CDR2 FQNEAQ (reference sequence). The CDR3 spans 15 residues. The J segment lost 6 bases and the V segment lost 5 bases, leaving 8 bases of the junction unmatched. CDR3 amino acids: CASSTRQGAVDTQYF. As DNA, the CDR3 is TGTGCCAGCAGCACCCGACAGGGGGCAGTGGATACGCAGTATTTT.

The chain employs TRBV7-3 and TRBJ1-1; 7 positions agree with TRBD1. The germline V gene encodes CDR1 SGHTA and CDR2 FQGTGA. Losses at the gene ends were 5 bases for V and 10 bases for J; bases not matched to a gene: 10. This CDR3 contains 13 residues. CDR3 coding DNA: TGTGCCAGCAGCCCGACTCAGGGGGTGCGAGCTTTCTTT. Translated, it gives CASSPTQGVRAFF. The full variable domain, in which reference TRBV7-3 and TRBJ1-1 provide the parts outside the CDR3, is GAGVSQTPSNKVTEKGKYVELRCDPISGHTALYWYRQSLGQGPEFLIYFQGTGAADDSGLPNDRFFAVRPEGSVSTLKIQRTERGDSAVYLCASSPTQGVRAFFGQGTRLTVV.

The CDR3 is CASPGKWDPNTGELFF. As DNA, the CDR3 is TGTGCCAGCCCTGGGAAGTGGGACCCGAACACCGGGGAGCTGTTTTTT. The chain uses TRBV7-9 and TRBJ2-2; D is possibly TRBD1 or TRBD2 (5 bases each). The CDR3 is 16 residues long. Germline V gene lookup returns CDR1 SEHNR and CDR2 FQNEAQ (reference sequence). V was cut by 8 bases and J by 0 bases, with 16 bases left in between.

The chain couples TRBV21-1 to TRBJ1-2. TRBV21-1 is a pseudogene locus. This CDR3 has 14 amino acids. The CDR3 region is CASSNFPAYYGYTF. CDR3 nucleotides: TGTGCCAGCAGCAATTTTCCGGCATACTATGGCTACACCTTC.

The V and J genes are TRBV2 and TRBJ2-3, with D possibly being TRBD2 (7 bases). The CDR3 is made up of 15 amino acids. V lost 6 bases and J 5 bases, leaving 18 bases between the germline ends. Germline-derived CDR1 and CDR2 are SNHLY and FYNNEI. CDR3 in amino acids: CASRYGGRGRDTQYF. The CDR3 DNA reads as TGTGCCAGCAGATACGGAGGGAGGGGGAGAGATACGCAGTATTTT. The complete variable domain, with remaining parts taken from reference TRBV2 and TRBJ2-3, reads EPEVTQTPSHQVTQMGQEVILRCVPISNHLYFYWYRQILGQKVEFLVSFYNNEISEKSEIFDDQFSVERPDGSNFTLKIRSTKLEDSAMYFCASRYGGRGRDTQYFGPGTRLTVL.

The gene calls are TRBV6-5 and TRBJ1-1, with a possible D match to TRBD1 (5 bases). The germline CDR1 and CDR2 sequences are MNHEY and SVGAGI. Trimming shortened V by 7 bases and J by 1 base, and 7 bases separated the two germline ends. CDR3 length: 12 amino acids. The CDR3 loop is CASTQGNTEAFF. In DNA form, the CDR3 reads TGTGCCAGCACTCAGGGGAACACTGAAGCTTTCTTT.

The V call is TRBV3-1 (or the pseudogene TRBV3-2), the J call TRBJ2-5; 9 bases fit TRBD2. Germline trimming cut 3 bases from V and 1 base from J; bases unmatched to any gene: 9. Germline CDR1 is LGHDT and CDR2 is YNNKEL (reference sequence). This CDR3 is 17 amino acids long. CDR3 coding DNA: TGTGCCAGCAGCCAGGATCAACTAGCGGGCACCCAAGAGACCCAGTACTTC. Protein: CASSQDQLAGTQETQYF.

The chain employs TRBV2 and TRBJ2-1, with 7 nucleotides matching TRBD2. The CDR3 covers 15 residues. After removal of 6 bases from V and 3 bases from J, the junction contained 8 bases not matched to a gene. CDR1 and CDR2 (germline): SNHLY, FYNNEI. The CDR3 spells CASSPPSGLYNEQFF. The CDR3 bases are TGTGCCAGCAGCCCCCCTAGCGGTCTCTACAATGAGCAGTTCTTC.

The J gene is TRBJ1-6, the V gene TRBV27; 8 nucleotides line up with TRBD1. Unmatched junction bases numbered 4, after V lost 1 base and J lost 8 bases. CDR3 size: 15 residues. Germline CDR1 MNHEY, CDR2 SMNVEV (reference sequence). The CDR3 loop is CASSLLQGAYSPLHF. CDR3 DNA sequence: TGTGCCAGCAGTTTATTGCAGGGGGCCTATTCACCCCTCCACTTT.

CDR3 loop: CSATPGFVANEKLFF. CDR3 DNA: TGCAGCGCTACTCCAGGGTTTGTTGCTAATGAAAAACTGTTTTTT. V gene TRBV29-1 combines with J gene TRBJ1-4; weak D call: TRBD1 (5 bases). Germline values: CDR1 SQVTM, CDR2 ANQGSEA. This CDR3 is built from 15 residues. The ends were cut back, 7 bases at V and 3 bases at J, with 18 bases in the middle. Full variable domain (remainder filled in from reference TRBV29-1 and TRBJ1-4): SAVISQKPSRDICQRGTSLTIQCQVDSQVTMMFWYRQQPGQSLTLIATANQGSEATYESGFVIDKFPISRPNLTFSTLTVSNMSPEDSSIYLCSATPGFVANEKLFFGSGTQLSVL.

This clone was counted once. The V gene is TRBV7-9, the J gene TRBJ1-4; 7 positions match TRBD1. J lost 1 base, V lost 6 bases, and 8 bases had no gene match. The CDR3 totals 16 residues. Germline V gene lookup returns CDR1 SEHNR and CDR2 FQNEAQ (reference sequence). CDR3 sequence (DNA): TGTGCCAGCAGACAGGGGTTTCGAGAAACTAATGAAAAACTGTTTTTT. Amino acids: CASRQGFRETNEKLFF.

The chain is built from TRBV11-2 and TRBJ1-1; D uncertain. CDR3 length: 13 residues. V lost 1 base and J lost 1, with 4 bases in between. The germline V gene encodes CDR1 SGHAT and CDR2 FQNNGV. The CDR3 DNA reads TGTGCCAGCAGCTTAGGAGAGAACACTGAAGCTTTCTTT. This codes for CASSLGENTEAFF. The full variable domain, with the rest looked up from reference TRBV11-2 and TRBJ1-1, is EAGVAQSPRYKIIEKRQSVAFWCNPISGHATLYWYQQILGQGPKLLIQFQNNGVVDDSQLPKDRFSAERLKGVDSTLKIQPAKLEDSAVYLCASSLGENTEAFFGQGTRLTVV.

The CDR3 is CASSSTLGVNTEAFF. In DNA form, the CDR3 reads TGTGCCAGCAGCTCCACCCTGGGAGTTAACACTGAAGCTTTCTTT. The rearrangement links TRBV11-2 to TRBJ1-1; D is unclear. Germline-derived CDR1 and CDR2 are SGHAT and FQNNGV. This CDR3 region has 15 residues. V was clipped by 4 bases and J by 2 bases, with 14 bases between them.

The sample holds one count of this clone. The gene calls are TRBV7-2 and TRBJ2-7; the D gene is possibly TRBD2 (5 bases). From germline, CDR1 is SGHTA and CDR2 FQGNSA. This CDR3 region has 14 residues. V was trimmed by 3 bases and J by 2 bases, leaving 11 bases between them. Here the CDR3 DNA reads TGTGCCAGCAGCTTTGCCCCGGGAACCTACGAGCAGTACTTC. It translates to CASSFAPGTYEQYF.